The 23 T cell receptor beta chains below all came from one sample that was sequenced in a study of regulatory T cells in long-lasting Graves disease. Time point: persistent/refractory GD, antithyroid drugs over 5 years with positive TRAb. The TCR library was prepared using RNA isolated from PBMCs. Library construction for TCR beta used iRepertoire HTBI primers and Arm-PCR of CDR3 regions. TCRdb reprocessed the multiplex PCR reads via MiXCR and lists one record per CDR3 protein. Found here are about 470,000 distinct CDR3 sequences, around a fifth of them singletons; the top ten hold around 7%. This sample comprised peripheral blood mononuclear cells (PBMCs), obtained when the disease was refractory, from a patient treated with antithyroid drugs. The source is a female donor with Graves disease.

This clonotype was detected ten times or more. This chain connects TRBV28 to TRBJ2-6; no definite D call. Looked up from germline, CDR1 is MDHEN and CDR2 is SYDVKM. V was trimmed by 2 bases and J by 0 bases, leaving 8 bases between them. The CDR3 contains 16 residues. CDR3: CASSLGRFSGANVLTF. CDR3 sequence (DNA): TGTGCCAGCAGTTTAGGCAGGTTCTCTGGGGCCAACGTCCTGACTTTC. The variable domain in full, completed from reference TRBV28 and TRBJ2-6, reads DVKVTQSSRYLVKRTGEKVFLECVQDMDHENMFWYRQDPGLGLRLIYFSYDVKMKEKGDIPEGYSVSREKKERFSLILESASTNQTSMYLCASSLGRFSGANVLTFGAGSRLTVL.

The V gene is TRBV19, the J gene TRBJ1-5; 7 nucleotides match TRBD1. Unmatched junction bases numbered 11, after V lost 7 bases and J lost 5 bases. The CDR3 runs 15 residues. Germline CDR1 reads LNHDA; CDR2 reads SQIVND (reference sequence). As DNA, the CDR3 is TGTGCCAGTACCCTCCTGGGACAGCGACATCAGCCCCAGCATTTT. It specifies CASTLLGQRHQPQHF.

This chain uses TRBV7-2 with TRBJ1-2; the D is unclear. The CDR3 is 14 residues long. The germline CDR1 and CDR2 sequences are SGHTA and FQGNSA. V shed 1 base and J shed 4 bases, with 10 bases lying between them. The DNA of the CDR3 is TGTGCCAGCAGCTTAGAGGCAGGACCCTATGGCTACACCTTC. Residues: CASSLEAGPYGYTF.

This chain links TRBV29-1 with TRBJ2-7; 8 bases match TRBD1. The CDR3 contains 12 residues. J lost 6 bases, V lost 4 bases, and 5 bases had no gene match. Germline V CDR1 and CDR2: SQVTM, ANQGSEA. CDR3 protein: CSVAGTGVEQYF. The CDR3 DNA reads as TGCAGCGTTGCGGGGACAGGAGTCGAGCAGTACTTC.

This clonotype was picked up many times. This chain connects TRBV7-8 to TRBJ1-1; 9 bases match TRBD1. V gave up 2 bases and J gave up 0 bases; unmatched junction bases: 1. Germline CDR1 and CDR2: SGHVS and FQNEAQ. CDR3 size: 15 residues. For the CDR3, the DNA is TGTGCCAGCAGCTTATACAGGGGGCTGAACACTGAAGCTTTCTTT. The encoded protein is CASSLYRGLNTEAFF.

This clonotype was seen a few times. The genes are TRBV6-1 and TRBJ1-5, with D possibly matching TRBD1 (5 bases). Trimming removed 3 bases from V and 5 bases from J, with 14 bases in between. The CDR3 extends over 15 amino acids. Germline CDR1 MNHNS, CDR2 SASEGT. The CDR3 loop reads CASSDEPGAYQPQHF. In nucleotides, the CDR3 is TGTGCCAGCAGTGACGAACCCGGGGCTTATCAGCCCCAGCATTTT.

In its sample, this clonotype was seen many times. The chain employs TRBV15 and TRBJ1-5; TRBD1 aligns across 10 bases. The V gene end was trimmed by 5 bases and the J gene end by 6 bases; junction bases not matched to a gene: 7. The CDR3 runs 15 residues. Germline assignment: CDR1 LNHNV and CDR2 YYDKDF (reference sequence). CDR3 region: CATSADRTGGQPQHF. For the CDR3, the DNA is TGTGCCACCAGCGCAGACCGGACAGGGGGTCAGCCCCAGCATTTT.

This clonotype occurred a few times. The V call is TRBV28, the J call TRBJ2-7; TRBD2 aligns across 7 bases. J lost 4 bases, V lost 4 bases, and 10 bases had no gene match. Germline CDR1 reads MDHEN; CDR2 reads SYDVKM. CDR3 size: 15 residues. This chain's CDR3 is CASSWGRAGVYEQYF. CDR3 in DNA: TGTGCCAGCAGTTGGGGGAGGGCCGGGGTTTACGAGCAGTACTTC.

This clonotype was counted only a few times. CDR3 amino acids: CASSLATGVDEQYF. The CDR3 DNA is TGTGCCAGCAGCTTAGCCACAGGAGTAGACGAGCAGTACTTC. This chain links TRBV7-2 with TRBJ2-7, with a weak D call TRBD1 (5 bases). Germline CDR1 reads SGHTA; CDR2 reads FQGNSA. This CDR3 has 14 amino acids. V was shortened by 0 bases and J by 5 bases, with 11 bases between the two germline ends.

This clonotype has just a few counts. The CDR3 reads CASSYPMTNQPQHF. CDR3 nucleotides: TGTGCCAGCAGTTACCCCATGACCAATCAGCCCCAGCATTTT. V is TRBV6-5 and J is TRBJ1-5; D unresolved. This CDR3 is 14 amino acids long. Trimming shortened V by 2 bases and J by 3 bases, and 8 bases separated the two germline ends. Germline values: CDR1 MNHEY, CDR2 SVGAGI.

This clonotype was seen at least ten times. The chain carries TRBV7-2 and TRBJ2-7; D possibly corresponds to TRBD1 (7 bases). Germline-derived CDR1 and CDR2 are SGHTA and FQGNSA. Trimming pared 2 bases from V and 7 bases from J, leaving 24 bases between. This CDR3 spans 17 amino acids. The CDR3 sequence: CASSLNPNAEGAREQYF. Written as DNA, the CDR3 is TGTGCCAGCAGCTTAAACCCGAACGCGGAGGGGGCAAGAGAGCAGTACTTC.

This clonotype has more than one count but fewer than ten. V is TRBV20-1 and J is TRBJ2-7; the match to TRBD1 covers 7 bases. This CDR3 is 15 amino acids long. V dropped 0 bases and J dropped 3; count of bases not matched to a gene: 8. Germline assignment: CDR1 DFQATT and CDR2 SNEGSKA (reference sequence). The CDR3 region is CSARDLRDRFYEQYF. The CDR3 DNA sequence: TGCAGTGCTAGAGACCTCCGGGACAGATTCTACGAGCAGTACTTC.

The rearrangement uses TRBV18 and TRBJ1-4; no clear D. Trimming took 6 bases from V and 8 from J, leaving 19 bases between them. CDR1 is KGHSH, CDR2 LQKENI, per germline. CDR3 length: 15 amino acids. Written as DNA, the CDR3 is TGTGCCAGCTCCCCCAGCTCCGATAAAGGGGAAAAACTGTTTTTT. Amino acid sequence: CASSPSSDKGEKLFF.

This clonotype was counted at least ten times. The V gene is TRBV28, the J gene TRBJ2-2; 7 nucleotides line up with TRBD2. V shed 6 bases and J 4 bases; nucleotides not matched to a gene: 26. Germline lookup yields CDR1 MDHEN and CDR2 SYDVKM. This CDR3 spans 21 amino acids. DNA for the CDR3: TGTGCCAGCAGGCCGCTGCTGAGCGGGATTCTTCCTGTTAGCAGCACCGGGGAGCTGTTTTTT. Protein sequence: CASRPLLSGILPVSSTGELFF.

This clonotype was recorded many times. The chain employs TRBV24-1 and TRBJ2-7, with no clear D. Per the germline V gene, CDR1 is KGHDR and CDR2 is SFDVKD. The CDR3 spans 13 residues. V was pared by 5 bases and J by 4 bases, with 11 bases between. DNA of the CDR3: TGTGCCACCAGTGGGGGTTTCGGGTACGAGCAGTACTTC. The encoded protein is CATSGGFGYEQYF.

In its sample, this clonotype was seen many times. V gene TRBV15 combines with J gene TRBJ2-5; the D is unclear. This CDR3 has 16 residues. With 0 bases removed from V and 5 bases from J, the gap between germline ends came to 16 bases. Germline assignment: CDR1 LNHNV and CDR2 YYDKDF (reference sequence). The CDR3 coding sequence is TGTGCCACCAGCAGAGATCATGGGGTTGGTTCGGAGACCCAGTACTTC. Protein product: CATSRDHGVGSETQYF.

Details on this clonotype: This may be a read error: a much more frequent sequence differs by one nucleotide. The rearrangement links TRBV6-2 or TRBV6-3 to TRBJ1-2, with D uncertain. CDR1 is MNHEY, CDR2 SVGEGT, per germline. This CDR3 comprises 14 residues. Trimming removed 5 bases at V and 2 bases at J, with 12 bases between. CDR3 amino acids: CASSEGRENYGYTF. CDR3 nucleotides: TGTGCCAGCAGTGAAGGCAGAGAGAACTATGGCTACACCTTC.

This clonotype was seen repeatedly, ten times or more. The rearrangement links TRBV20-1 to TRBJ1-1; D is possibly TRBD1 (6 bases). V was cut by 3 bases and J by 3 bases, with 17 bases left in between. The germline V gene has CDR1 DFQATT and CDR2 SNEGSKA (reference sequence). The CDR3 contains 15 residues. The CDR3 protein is CSARPTGSPYTEAFF. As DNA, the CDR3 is TGCAGTGCTAGGCCTACAGGGTCCCCTTACACTGAAGCTTTCTTT.

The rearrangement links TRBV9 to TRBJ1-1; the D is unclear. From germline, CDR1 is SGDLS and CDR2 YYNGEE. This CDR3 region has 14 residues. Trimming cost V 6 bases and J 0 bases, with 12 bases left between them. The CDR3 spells CASTAGPLNTEAFF. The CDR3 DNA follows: TGTGCCAGCACCGCCGGTCCCCTGAACACTGAAGCTTTCTTT.

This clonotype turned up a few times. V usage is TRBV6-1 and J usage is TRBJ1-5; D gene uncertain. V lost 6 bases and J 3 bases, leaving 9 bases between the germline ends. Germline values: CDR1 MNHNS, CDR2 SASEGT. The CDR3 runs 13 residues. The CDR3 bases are TGTGCCAGCAGAGGCCAGCTCAATCAGCCCCAGCATTTT. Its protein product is CASRGQLNQPQHF.

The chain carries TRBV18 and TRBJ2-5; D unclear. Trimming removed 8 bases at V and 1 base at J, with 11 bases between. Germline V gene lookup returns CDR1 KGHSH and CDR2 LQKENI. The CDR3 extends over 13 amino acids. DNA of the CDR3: TGTGCCAGCACCCCCTTCGTCCAAGAGACCCAGTACTTC. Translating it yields CASTPFVQETQYF.

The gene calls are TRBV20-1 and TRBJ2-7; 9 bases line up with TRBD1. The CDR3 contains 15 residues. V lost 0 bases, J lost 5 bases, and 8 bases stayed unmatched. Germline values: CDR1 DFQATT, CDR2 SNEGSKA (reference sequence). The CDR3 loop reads CSAREPGTGRNEQYF. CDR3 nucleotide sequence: TGCAGTGCTAGAGAGCCCGGGACAGGGCGCAACGAGCAGTACTTC.

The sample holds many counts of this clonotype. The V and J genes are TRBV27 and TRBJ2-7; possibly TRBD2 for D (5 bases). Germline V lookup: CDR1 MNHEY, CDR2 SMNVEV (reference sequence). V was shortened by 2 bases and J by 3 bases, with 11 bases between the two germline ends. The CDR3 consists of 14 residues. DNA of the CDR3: TGTGCCAGCAGTTTAGATGGAGGTTTCTACGAGCAGTACTTC. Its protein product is CASSLDGGFYEQYF.